This T cell receptor (beta chain) was sequenced in a study of metastatic and nonmetastatic thyroid tumors. Study-wide context: Comparison of repertoires was carried out across blood and tumor or nodule tissue from malignant and benign thyroid patients.

Using MiXCR, TCRdb re-called clones from the PCR reads. The table records around 20,000 clones, around 28% of them present only once. This CDR3 contains 16 residues. Germline V CDR1 and CDR2: SGDLS, YYNGEE. Trimming left V 3 bases short and J 5 bases short, with 20 bases between. Before thyroid surgery, none of the patients had received any treatment. The TCR was taken from a male donor with papillary thyroid cancer or a benign thyroid nodule (not recorded which). Some clones in this sample may be carry-over from other donors' samples. This sequence joins TRBV9 and TRBJ2-5, with D uncertain. The sequenced material came from tumor tissue. Here the CDR3 DNA reads TGTGCCAGCAGCGCACTCGGTGGTGGGATCGGGGAGACCCAGTACTTC. Translation gives CASSALGGGIGETQYF. Full variable domain (rest looked up from reference TRBV9 and TRBJ2-5): DSGVTQTPKHLITATGQRVTLRCSPRSGDLSVYWYQQSLDQGLQFLIQYYNGEERAKGNILERFSAQQFPDLHSELNLSSLELGDSALYFCASSALGGGIGETQYFGPGTRLLVL.